One and the same sample provided the 27 T cell receptor beta chains below, sequenced in a study of vaccination effects on CD4 cells after COVID-19. Only in-frame clones appear in the TCRdb table, and some are missing; sequencing was by immunoSEQ multiplex PCR. The data hold more than 20,000 clones, with approximately 80% observed a single time. Viral peptide pool expansion of antigen-specific CD4+ T cells preceded sequencing in the ViraFEST assay. The culture ran for less than 12 days, and then CD4+ T cells were isolated. A PCR test confirmed that the person had SARS-CoV-2 infection between March and December 2020. What these receptors recognize is not known. The source was CD4+ T cells from PBMCs cultured with HCoV-NL63 spike peptides, collected before COVID-19 vaccination. These receptor sequences come from a human donor who had a prior SARS-CoV-2 infection.

J is TRBJ2-3 and V is TRBV7-6; 7 positions match TRBD2. The ends lost 1 base at V and 6 bases at J; junction bases unmatched: 10. Germline V gene lookup returns CDR1 SGHVS and CDR2 FNYEAQ. CDR3 size: 16 residues. The CDR3 coding sequence is TGTGCCAGCAGCTTAGGGGCTGCGGGAGTATCGGATACGCAGTATTTT. Residues: CASSLGAAGVSDTQYF.

This chain links TRBV28 with TRBJ2-7; 16 bases line up with TRBD2. CDR3 size: 17 residues. V shed 2 bases, J shed 3 bases, and the junction held 4 bases outside the gene matches. CDR1 MDHEN and CDR2 SYDVKM come from the germline V gene. CDR3: CASSLGTSGGEIYEQYF. CDR3 coding DNA: TGTGCCAGCAGTTTAGGGACTAGCGGGGGGGAGATCTACGAGCAGTACTTC.

The V call is TRBV6-5, the J call TRBJ1-2, with TRBD1 as a possible D gene (5 bases). V shed 6 bases and J shed 4 bases, with 15 bases lying between them. Per the germline V gene, CDR1 is MNHEY and CDR2 is SVGAGI. CDR3 size: 14 residues. The CDR3: CASSSPGTGYGYTF. For the CDR3, the DNA is TGTGCCAGCAGCAGCCCCGGGACCGGCTATGGCTACACCTTC.

The chain has TRBV11-3 and TRBJ2-5; tentatively, D is TRBD1 or TRBD2 (5 bases each). The V gene lost 5 bases and the J gene lost 1 base, with 20 bases spanning the gap. Germline loops: CDR1 SGHNT, CDR2 YENEEA. The CDR3 consists of 17 residues. In nucleotides, the CDR3 is TGTGCCAGCAGCAAAACATGGGGAGTGGGGGTCCAAGAGACCCAGTACTTC. This translates into CASSKTWGVGVQETQYF.

This rearrangement joins TRBV18 to TRBJ2-1; D may be TRBD2 (5 bases). The V gene lost 6 bases and the J gene lost 3 bases, with 15 bases spanning the gap. There are 15 residues in the CDR3. CDR1 and CDR2 (germline): KGHSH, LQKENI. CDR3 protein: CASSLSAVIYNEQFF. In nucleotides, the CDR3 is TGTGCCAGCTCCTTATCAGCGGTAATCTACAATGAGCAGTTCTTC. The full variable domain, rest sourced from reference TRBV18 and TRBJ2-1, is NAGVMQNPRHLVRRRGQEARLRCSPMKGHSHVYWYRQLPEEGLKFMVYLQKENIIDESGMPKERFSAEFPKEGPSILRIQQVVRGDSAAYFCASSLSAVIYNEQFFGPGTRLTVL.

The chain is built from TRBV27 and TRBJ1-1, with D uncertain. The germline V and J ends were trimmed by 6 bases and 5 bases, with 13 bases remaining between them. The V gene's germline CDR1 is MNHEY and CDR2 SMNVEV (reference sequence). The CDR3 length is 13 residues. CDR3 nucleotides: TGTGCCAGCAGGTTTATAGGCGGGACTGAAGCTTTCTTT. Translated: CASRFIGGTEAFF.

The genes are TRBV2 and TRBJ2-2; TRBD2 matches 7 bases. Germline CDR1 reads SNHLY; CDR2 reads FYNNEI. The CDR3 sequence is 17 residues long. V lost 4 bases to trimming and J lost 4 bases; unmatched junction nucleotides: 12. The CDR3 DNA is TGTGCCAGCAGTGTCAACCCGGGACTACGGGGCACCGGGGAGCTGTTTTTT. Residues: CASSVNPGLRGTGELFF.

The chain employs TRBV30 and TRBJ2-1, with TRBD1 as a possible D gene (5 bases). Germline-derived CDR1 and CDR2 are GTSNPN and SVGIG (reference sequence). CDR3 size: 12 residues. The V end lost 5 bases, the J end lost 15 bases, and 20 bases lay between the germline ends. CDR3 bases: TGTGCCTGGGGCCCCCCCCAGGGTACGCCGTTCTTC. Its protein is CAWGPPQGTPFF.

A single count supports this clone. This chain links TRBV5-5 with TRBJ1-2; the D gene is possibly TRBD1 (5 bases). CDR1 and CDR2 (germline): SGHKS, YYEKEE (reference sequence). The CDR3 sequence is 15 residues long. Deletions cut 0 bases from V and 3 bases from J, with 12 bases between. Here the CDR3 DNA reads TGTGCCAGCAGCTTGGGGTCCAGGGCGGACTATGGCTACACCTTC. Its protein product is CASSLGSRADYGYTF.

The genes are TRBV6-5 and TRBJ2-2; D not certain. The CDR3 extends over 15 amino acids. V was shortened by 5 bases and J by 3 bases, with 13 bases between the two germline ends. The germline CDR1 and CDR2 sequences are MNHEY and SVGAGI. The CDR3 region has the DNA TGTGCCAGCAGTAATACGGACGGTCACACCGGGGAGCTGTTTTTT. The encoded protein is CASSNTDGHTGELFF.

This clone has just one count. The V gene is TRBV18, the J gene TRBJ2-7; D might be TRBD2 (6 bases). V lost 5 bases to trimming and J lost 0 bases, with 11 bases between them. There are 14 residues in the CDR3. Per the germline V gene, CDR1 is KGHSH and CDR2 is LQKENI. The CDR3 here is CASSTGLLSYEQYF. The DNA for the CDR3 is TGTGCCAGCTCAACGGGACTCCTCTCCTACGAGCAGTACTTC.

In its sample, this clone was seen a few times. The V call is TRBV3-1 (or the pseudogene TRBV3-2), the J call TRBJ2-1, with 7 positions matching TRBD2. CDR1 is LGHDT, CDR2 YNNKEL, per germline (reference sequence). This CDR3 comprises 18 residues. V lost 0 bases and J lost 8; bases outside the gene matches: 16. CDR3 loop: CASSQDRWGGGGVDEQFF. Written as DNA, the CDR3 is TGTGCCAGCAGCCAAGATAGATGGGGGGGAGGTGGGGTGGATGAGCAGTTCTTC.

The V call is TRBV27, the J call TRBJ2-1; 11 bases are shared with TRBD2. CDR1 and CDR2 (germline): MNHEY, SMNVEV (reference sequence). V lost 3 bases, J lost 5 bases, and 15 bases stayed unmatched. This CDR3 has 19 residues. The CDR3 bases are TGTGCCAGCAGTTTTGGTAGGGAGCTCCTAGCGGGAGGAAACAATGAGCAGTTCTTC. It codes for CASSFGRELLAGGNNEQFF.

The chain couples TRBV19 to TRBJ2-7, with TRBD1 matching 9 bases. The CDR3 totals 17 residues. V lost 5 bases and J lost 3; bases outside the gene matches: 14. CDR1 and CDR2 (germline): LNHDA, SQIVND (reference sequence). This CDR3 is CASSGYRGLADNYEQYF. The CDR3, as DNA: TGTGCCAGTAGTGGGTACAGGGGGCTAGCGGACAACTACGAGCAGTACTTC.

The chain employs TRBV18 and TRBJ2-7; D is ambiguous. Trimming removed 2 bases at V and 4 bases at J, with 9 bases between. Per the germline V gene, CDR1 is KGHSH and CDR2 is LQKENI. The CDR3 extends over 13 amino acids. CDR3 loop: CASSPTADYEQYF. The CDR3 DNA follows: TGTGCCAGCTCACCAACGGCAGATTACGAGCAGTACTTC.

The chain employs TRBV6-5 and TRBJ1-2; 10 bases are a match to TRBD1. The CDR3 is 14 amino acids. CDR1 MNHEY and CDR2 SVGAGI come from the germline V gene. The V gene end was trimmed by 7 bases and the J gene end by 6 bases; junction bases not matched to a gene: 8. The CDR3 nucleotides are TGTGCCAGCACCTTAAGGGGGACAGGGGATGGCTACACCTTC. This sequence encodes CASTLRGTGDGYTF.

The gene calls are TRBV6-1 and TRBJ1-2; 7 positions agree with TRBD1. Germline V gene sequence: CDR1 MNHNS, CDR2 SASEGT. This CDR3 region has 18 residues. The J segment lost 1 base and the V segment lost 1 base, leaving 12 bases of the junction unmatched. The CDR3 sequence is CASSEGGRKGAGNYGYTF. CDR3 bases: TGTGCCAGCAGTGAAGGTGGTCGGAAGGGGGCTGGTAACTATGGCTACACCTTC.

The chain recombines TRBV2 with TRBJ2-1, with D unresolved. CDR1 SNHLY and CDR2 FYNNEI come from the germline V gene. V lost 4 bases to trimming and J lost 7 bases, with 5 bases between them. The CDR3 contains 11 residues. The CDR3 coding sequence is TGTGCCAGCAGTGCGCTAAATGAGCAGTTCTTC. This translates into CASSALNEQFF. Full variable domain (remainder filled in from reference TRBV2 and TRBJ2-1): EPEVTQTPSHQVTQMGQEVILRCVPISNHLYFYWYRQILGQKVEFLVSFYNNEISEKSEIFDDQFSVERPDGSNFTLKIRSTKLEDSAMYFCASSALNEQFFGPGTRLTVL.

The J gene is TRBJ2-1, the V gene TRBV27; D gene ambiguous. The V end lost 5 bases, the J end lost 12 bases, and 11 bases lay between the germline ends. Germline CDR1 reads MNHEY; CDR2 reads SMNVEV (reference sequence). This CDR3 spans 11 amino acids. The CDR3 nucleotides are TGTGCCAGCAGTGATAATGAGTGGCAGTTCTTC. Protein: CASSDNEWQFF.

The J gene is TRBJ2-3, the V gene TRBV5-1, with D possibly being TRBD1 (5 bases). The CDR3 totals 15 residues. Germline loops: CDR1 SGHRS, CDR2 YFSETQ. V was shortened by 4 bases and J by 0 bases, with 12 bases between the two germline ends. This chain's CDR3 is CASSATVWSTDTQYF. The CDR3 DNA reads as TGCGCCAGCAGCGCGACAGTCTGGAGCACAGATACGCAGTATTTT.

CDR3 bases: TGTGCCAGAAGCGGAATAGCACAGGCTGGAGAATACTATGGCTACACCTTC. Translating gives CARSGIAQAGEYYGYTF. The chain joins TRBV5-3 to TRBJ1-2; possibly TRBD1 for D (5 bases). TRBV5-3 is noted as an ORF with a role that remains uncertain. The CDR3 has 17 amino acids. V was trimmed by 4 bases and J by 3 bases, leaving 22 bases between them.

This clone was detected only a few times. The chain recombines TRBV14 with TRBJ2-7, with D unresolved. This CDR3 region has 15 residues. V was shortened by 4 bases and J by 5 bases, with 18 bases between the two germline ends. Looked up from germline, CDR1 is SGHDN and CDR2 is FVKESK. The CDR3 here is CASSPALWHMDEQYF. The CDR3 DNA reads as TGTGCCAGCAGCCCCGCCCTTTGGCATATGGACGAGCAGTACTTC.

This chain uses TRBV5-6 with TRBJ2-7, with D perhaps TRBD1 or TRBD2 (5 bases each). V gave up 7 bases and J gave up 0 bases, with 23 bases separating them. This CDR3 spans 17 amino acids. From germline, CDR1 is SGHDT and CDR2 YYEEEE. CDR3 residues: CASARDRGRDSSYEQYF. CDR3 DNA: TGTGCCAGCGCAAGGGACCGGGGCAGGGATAGCTCCTACGAGCAGTACTTC. Based on the CDR3 plus reference TRBV5-6 and TRBJ2-7, the full variable domain is DAGVTQSPTHLIKTRGQQVTLRCSPKSGHDTVSWYQQALGQGPQFIFQYYEEEERQRGNFPDRFSGHQFPNYSSELNVNALLLGDSALYLCASARDRGRDSSYEQYFGPGTRLTVT.

The chain links TRBV29-1 to TRBJ2-3; D tentatively reads TRBD1 or TRBD2 (5 bases each). Germline CDR1 SQVTM, CDR2 ANQGSEA. V was cut by 4 bases and J by 6 bases, with 17 bases left in between. The CDR3 is 14 amino acids. The chain's CDR3 is CSVVGGTDLDTQYF. CDR3 nucleotides: TGCAGCGTTGTGGGTGGGACGGATCTGGATACGCAGTATTTT.

A few counts support this clone. The V call is TRBV7-2, the J call TRBJ1-1; D is undetermined. Germline values: CDR1 SGHTA, CDR2 FQGNSA. The CDR3 is 13 residues long. V was clipped by 3 bases and J by 2 bases, with 7 bases between them. CDR3 nucleotide sequence: TGTGCCAGCAGCTTTTCCGCCAACACTGAAGCTTTCTTT. Translated, it gives CASSFSANTEAFF.

The J gene is TRBJ1-2, the V gene TRBV7-9; no clear D gene. Germline loops: CDR1 SEHNR, CDR2 FQNEAQ (reference sequence). Trimming removed 0 bases from V and 4 bases from J, with 6 bases in between. This CDR3 spans 13 amino acids. The CDR3 DNA is TGTGCCAGCAGCTTAGCGGTGGGCTATGGCTACACCTTC. It specifies CASSLAVGYGYTF. Together with reference TRBV7-9 and TRBJ1-2, the CDR3 gives the full variable domain: DTGVSQNPRHKITKRGQNVTFRCDPISEHNRLYWYRQTLGQGPEFLTYFQNEAQLEKSRLLSDRFSAERPKGSFSTLEIQRTEQGDSAMYLCASSLAVGYGYTFGSGTRLTVV.

DNA of the CDR3: TGTGCCAGCAGCCTAGGGACAGGGTTGAACACTGAAGCTTTCTTT. This gives the protein CASSLGTGLNTEAFF. The chain couples TRBV27 to TRBJ1-1, with 9 bases lining up with TRBD1. The CDR3 is 15 residues long. Germline V gene sequence: CDR1 MNHEY, CDR2 SMNVEV (reference sequence). V lost 6 bases and J lost 0; bases outside the gene matches: 5.